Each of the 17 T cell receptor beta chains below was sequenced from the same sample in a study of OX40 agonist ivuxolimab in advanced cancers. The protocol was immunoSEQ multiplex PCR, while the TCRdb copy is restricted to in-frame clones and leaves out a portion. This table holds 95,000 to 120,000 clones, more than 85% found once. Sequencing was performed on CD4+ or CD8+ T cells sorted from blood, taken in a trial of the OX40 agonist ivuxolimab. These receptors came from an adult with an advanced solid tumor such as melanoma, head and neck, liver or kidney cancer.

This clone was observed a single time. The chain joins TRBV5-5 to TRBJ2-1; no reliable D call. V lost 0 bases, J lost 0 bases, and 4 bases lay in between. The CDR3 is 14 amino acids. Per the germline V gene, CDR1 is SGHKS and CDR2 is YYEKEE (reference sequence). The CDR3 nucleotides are TGTGCCAGCAGCTTGGGAAACTCCTACAATGAGCAGTTCTTC. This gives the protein CASSLGNSYNEQFF.

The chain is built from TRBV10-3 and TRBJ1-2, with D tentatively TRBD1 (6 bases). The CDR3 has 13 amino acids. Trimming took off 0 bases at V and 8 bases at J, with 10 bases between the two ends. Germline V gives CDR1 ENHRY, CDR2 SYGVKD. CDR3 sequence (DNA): TGTGCCATCAGTGAGTCGGCGGGGGGCGGCTACACCTTC. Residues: CAISESAGGGYTF.

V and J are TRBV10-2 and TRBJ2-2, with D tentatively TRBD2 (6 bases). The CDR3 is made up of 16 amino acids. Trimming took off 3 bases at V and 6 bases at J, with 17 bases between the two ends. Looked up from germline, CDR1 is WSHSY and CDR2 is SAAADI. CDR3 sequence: CASSDYGGKGAGELFF. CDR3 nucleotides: TGCGCCAGCAGTGATTACGGCGGGAAGGGTGCCGGGGAGCTGTTTTTT.

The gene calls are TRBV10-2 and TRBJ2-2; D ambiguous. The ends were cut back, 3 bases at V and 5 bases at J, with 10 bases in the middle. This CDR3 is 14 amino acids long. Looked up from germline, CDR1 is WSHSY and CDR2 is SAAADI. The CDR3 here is CASSDASETGELFF. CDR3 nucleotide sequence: TGCGCCAGCAGTGATGCGTCCGAAACCGGGGAGCTGTTTTTT.

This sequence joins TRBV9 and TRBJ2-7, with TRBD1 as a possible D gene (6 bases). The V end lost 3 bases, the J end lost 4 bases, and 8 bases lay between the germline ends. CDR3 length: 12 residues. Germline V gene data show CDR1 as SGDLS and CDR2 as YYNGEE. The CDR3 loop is CASSATGYEQYF. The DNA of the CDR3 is TGTGCCAGCAGCGCAACAGGGTACGAGCAGTACTTC.

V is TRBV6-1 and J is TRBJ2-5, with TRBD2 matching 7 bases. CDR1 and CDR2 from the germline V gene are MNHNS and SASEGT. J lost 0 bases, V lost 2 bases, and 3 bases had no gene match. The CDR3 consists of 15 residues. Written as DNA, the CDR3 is TGTGCCAGCAGTGAACTAGCGGCAAACCAAGAGACCCAGTACTTC. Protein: CASSELAANQETQYF.

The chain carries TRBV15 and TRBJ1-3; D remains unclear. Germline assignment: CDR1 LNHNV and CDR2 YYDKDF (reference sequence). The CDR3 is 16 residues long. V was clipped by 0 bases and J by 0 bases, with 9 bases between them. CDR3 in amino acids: CATSRDSHSSGNTIYF. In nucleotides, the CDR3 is TGTGCCACCAGCAGAGATAGTCACAGCTCTGGAAACACCATATATTTT.

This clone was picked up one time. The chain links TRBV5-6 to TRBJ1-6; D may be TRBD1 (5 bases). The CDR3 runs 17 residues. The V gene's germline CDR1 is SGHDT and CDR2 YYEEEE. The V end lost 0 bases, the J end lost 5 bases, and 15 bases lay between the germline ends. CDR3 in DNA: TGTGCCAGCAGCTTGGTCCCCGGGGCCGGAAATAATTCACCCCTCCACTTT. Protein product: CASSLVPGAGNNSPLHF.

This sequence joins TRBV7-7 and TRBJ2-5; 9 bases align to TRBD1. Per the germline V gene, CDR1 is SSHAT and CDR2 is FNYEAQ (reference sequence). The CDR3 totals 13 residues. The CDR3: CASASGTGETQYF. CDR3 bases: TGTGCTAGCGCCTCCGGGACAGGGGAGACCCAGTACTTC.

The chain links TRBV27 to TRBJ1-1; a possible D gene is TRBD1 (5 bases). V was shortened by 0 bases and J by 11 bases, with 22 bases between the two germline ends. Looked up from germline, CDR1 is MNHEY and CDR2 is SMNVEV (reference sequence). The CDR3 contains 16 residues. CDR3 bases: TGTGCCAGCAGTTTATCTACGGGGGGACCGCGTCGAGAGGCTTTCTTT. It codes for CASSLSTGGPRREAFF.

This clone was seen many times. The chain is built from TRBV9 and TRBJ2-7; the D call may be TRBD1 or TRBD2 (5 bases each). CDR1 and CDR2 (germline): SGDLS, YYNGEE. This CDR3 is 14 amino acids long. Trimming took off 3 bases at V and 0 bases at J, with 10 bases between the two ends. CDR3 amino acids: CASSAGASSYEQYF. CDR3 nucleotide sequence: TGTGCCAGCAGCGCCGGGGCAAGCTCCTACGAGCAGTACTTC.

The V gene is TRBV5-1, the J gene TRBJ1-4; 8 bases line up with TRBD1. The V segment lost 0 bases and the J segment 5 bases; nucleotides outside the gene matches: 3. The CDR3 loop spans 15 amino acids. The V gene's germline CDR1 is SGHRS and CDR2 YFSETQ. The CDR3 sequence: CASSLGTGLNEKLFF. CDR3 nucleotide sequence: TGCGCCAGCAGCTTGGGGACAGGGTTGAATGAAAAACTGTTTTTT. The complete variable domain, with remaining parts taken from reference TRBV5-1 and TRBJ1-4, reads KAGVTQTPRYLIKTRGQQVTLSCSPISGHRSVSWYQQTPGQGLQFLFEYFSETQRNKGNFPGRFSGRQFSNSRSEMNVSTLELGDSALYLCASSLGTGLNEKLFFGSGTQLSVL.

The CDR3 DNA reads TGCGCCAGCAGCTCGGGACCCCAGGGGTCTGAGACCCAGTACTTC. Encoded protein: CASSSGPQGSETQYF. The chain has TRBV5-1 and TRBJ2-5; possibly TRBD1 for D (6 bases). CDR3 length equals 15 residues. CDR1 and CDR2 (germline): SGHRS, YFSETQ. Trimming shortened V by 3 bases and J by 5 bases, and 17 bases separated the two germline ends.

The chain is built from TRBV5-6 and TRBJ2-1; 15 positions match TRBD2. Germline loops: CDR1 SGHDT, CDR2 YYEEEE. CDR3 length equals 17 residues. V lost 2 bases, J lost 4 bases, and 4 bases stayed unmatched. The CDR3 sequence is CASSFGTSGGLYNEQFF. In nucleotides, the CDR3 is TGTGCCAGCAGCTTCGGGACTAGCGGGGGGCTTTACAATGAGCAGTTCTTC.

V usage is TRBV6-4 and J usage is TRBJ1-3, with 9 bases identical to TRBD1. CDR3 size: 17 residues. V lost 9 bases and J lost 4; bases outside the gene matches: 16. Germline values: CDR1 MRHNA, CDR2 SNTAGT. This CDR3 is CARRWDREVLYGNTIYF. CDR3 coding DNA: TGTGCCAGGAGGTGGGACAGGGAAGTGCTGTACGGAAACACCATATATTTT.

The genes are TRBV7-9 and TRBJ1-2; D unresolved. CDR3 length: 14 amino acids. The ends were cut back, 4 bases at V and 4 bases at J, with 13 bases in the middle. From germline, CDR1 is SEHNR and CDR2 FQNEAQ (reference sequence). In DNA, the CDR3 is TGTGCCAGCAGCTCCCTTGACAAGTTCTATGGCTACACCTTC. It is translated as CASSSLDKFYGYTF. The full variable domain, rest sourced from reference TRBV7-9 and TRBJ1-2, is DTGVSQNPRHKITKRGQNVTFRCDPISEHNRLYWYRQTLGQGPEFLTYFQNEAQLEKSRLLSDRFSAERPKGSFSTLEIQRTEQGDSAMYLCASSSLDKFYGYTFGSGTRLTVV.

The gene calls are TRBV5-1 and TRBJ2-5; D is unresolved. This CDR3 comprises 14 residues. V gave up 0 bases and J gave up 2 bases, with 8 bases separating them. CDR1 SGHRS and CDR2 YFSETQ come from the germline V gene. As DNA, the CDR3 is TGCGCCAGCAGCTTGGACAGCACTCAAGAGACCCAGTACTTC. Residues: CASSLDSTQETQYF.